The clone carrying this T cell receptor beta chain was observed a few times. The antigen is undetermined. These data originate in a study of identical twins. Whole-study results and caveats: The study drew conclusions from cross-sectional statistical analysis, not from following the same donors.

A universal primer site was incorporated via template switching, and the cDNA contained unique molecular identifiers. MiXCR, applied by TCRdb to the 5' RACE reads, yields one record per CDR3 protein. The data show approximately 550,000 distinct CDR3 sequences, around 24% seen once. The V gene's germline CDR1 is DFQATT and CDR2 SNEGSKA (reference sequence). This CDR3 is built from 12 residues. Trimming cost V 3 bases and J 10 bases, with 15 bases left between them. The same data also contributed to another study, on yellow fever vaccine responses in identical twins. That work states: In identical twins, vaccine T cell responses appeared partly shared and partly individual.

This receptor was obtained from a young woman in good health. The chain employs TRBV20-1 and TRBJ1-1; tentative D call: TRBD1 (6 bases). The sequenced sample was CD4+ T cells sorted from blood. The CDR3 DNA follows: TGCAGTGCTAGCGATCAGGGGCTTTCAGCTTTCTTT. Translated, it gives CSASDQGLSAFF.